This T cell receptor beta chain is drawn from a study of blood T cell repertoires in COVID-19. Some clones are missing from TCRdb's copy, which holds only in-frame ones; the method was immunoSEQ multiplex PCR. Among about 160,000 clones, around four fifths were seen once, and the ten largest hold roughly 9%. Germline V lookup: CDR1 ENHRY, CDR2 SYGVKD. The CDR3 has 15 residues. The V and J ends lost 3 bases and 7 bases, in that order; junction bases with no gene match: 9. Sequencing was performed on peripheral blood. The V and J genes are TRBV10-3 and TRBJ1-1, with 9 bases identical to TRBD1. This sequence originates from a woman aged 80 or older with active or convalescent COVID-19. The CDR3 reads CAISDKDRGEIEAFF. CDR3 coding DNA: TGTGCCATCAGTGATAAGGACAGGGGCGAAATTGAAGCTTTCTTT.